One and the same sample provided the 15 T cell receptor beta chains below, sequenced in a study of blood T cells in healthy people across ages (dated by TCRdb to between 2015 and 2016). The library was obtained by 5' RACE. Reads for this sample came from an Illumina HiSeq 2500. A second roughly 7 to 12 cycle PCR used a sample-barcoded 5' primer and a J-beta primer mix. TCRdb handled the public reads itself, with Q25 trimming in fastp and clone calling in MiXCR, and kept productive beta chains. CDR3 protein sequences are deduplicated, and each keeps its most common genes and DNA. In this sample the table shows approximately 490,000 distinct CDR3 sequences, nearly 25% of which occur a single time. Jointly, the top ten make up 8.7% of the sample. This sample was also put to use in a study of T cells of mothers and their children.

The sample consisted of blood. Receptors originate from a boy younger than 18 in good health.

This rearrangement joins TRBV20-1 to TRBJ2-1; perhaps TRBD2 as D (5 bases). From germline, CDR1 is DFQATT and CDR2 SNEGSKA (reference sequence). The V end was cut by 4 bases, the J end by 0 bases, with 7 bases between. The CDR3 length is 13 residues. CDR3 sequence reads: CSAIAGSYNEQFF. CDR3 sequence (DNA): TGCAGTGCTATTGCGGGCTCCTACAATGAGCAGTTCTTC.

DNA of the CDR3: TGTGCCAGCAAGCTAGCGGGGTTCCCCTACGAGCAGTACTTC. It codes for CASKLAGFPYEQYF. V gene TRBV5-4 combines with J gene TRBJ2-7; 9 positions match TRBD2. This CDR3 is 14 amino acids long. Germline CDR1 is SGHNT and CDR2 is YYREEE (reference sequence). After removal of 6 bases from V and 2 bases from J, the junction contained 6 bases not matched to a gene. Full variable domain (remainder filled in from reference TRBV5-4 and TRBJ2-7): ETGVTQSPTHLIKTRGQQVTLRCSSQSGHNTVSWYQQALGQGPQFIFQYYREEENGRGNFPPRFSGLQFPNYSSELNVNALELDDSALYLCASKLAGFPYEQYFGPGTRLTVT.

J is TRBJ2-5 and V is TRBV4-3; possibly TRBD2 for D (5 bases). The better agreement between TRBJ2-1 and the DNA end casts doubt on the J call. Germline V gives CDR1 LGHNA, CDR2 YSLEER. This CDR3 spans 13 amino acids. The CDR3 DNA is TGCGCCAGCAGTTCCTCTGGGAGCAATGAGCAGTTCTTC. Its protein product is CASSSSGSNEQFF.

This clonotype appeared a few times. The chain employs TRBV7-2 and TRBJ2-3; 14 bases line up with TRBD2. Trimming took 3 bases from V and 6 from J; bases not matched to a gene: 8. CDR3 size: 17 residues. From germline, CDR1 is SGHTA and CDR2 FQGNSA. The CDR3 nucleotides read TGTGCCAGCAGCTTCAGACTAGCGGGGGGGCAGGGGGATACGCAGTATTTT. Its protein product is CASSFRLAGGQGDTQYF.

The V call is TRBV4-2, the J call TRBJ1-4, with D maybe TRBD1 (5 bases). Germline V gene sequence: CDR1 LGHNA, CDR2 YNFKEQ. V lost 0 bases and J lost 7, with 15 bases in between. This CDR3 is 16 amino acids long. CDR3 sequence (DNA): TGTGCCAGCAGCCAAGATCGCGGGGCCCGGGGTGAAAAACTGTTTTTT. Its protein product is CASSQDRGARGEKLFF.

The chain uses TRBV7-2 and TRBJ2-5; D perhaps matches TRBD1 (6 bases). Trimming cost V 7 bases and J 4 bases, with 22 bases left between them. CDR3 length: 16 residues. Germline CDR1 SGHTA, CDR2 FQGNSA. In DNA form, the CDR3 reads TGTGCCAGCACCTTCTCTGGGTCAGGGGTCGGAGAGACCCAGTACTTC. It encodes CASTFSGSGVGETQYF.

This chain links TRBV4-1 with TRBJ1-2, with D unclear. The CDR3 runs to 15 residues. From germline, CDR1 is MGHRA and CDR2 YSYEKL. V lost 0 bases and J 8 bases, leaving 16 bases between the germline ends. The CDR3 DNA reads as TGCGCCAGCAGCCAAGATAGGGTTTCTTTGGGGGGCTACACCTTC. This codes for CASSQDRVSLGGYTF.

The chain has TRBV3-1 and TRBJ2-1; D is ambiguous. CDR1 and CDR2 (germline): LGHDT, YNNKEL (reference sequence). V lost 0 bases, J lost 12 bases, and 9 bases lay in between. CDR3 size: 12 residues. CDR3 sequence: CASSQDSRMQFF. Written as DNA, the CDR3 is TGTGCCAGCAGCCAAGATTCTAGGATGCAGTTCTTC.

The V call is TRBV24-1, the J call TRBJ1-1, with D maybe TRBD1 (5 bases). Germline-derived CDR1 and CDR2 are KGHDR and SFDVKD. V dropped 3 bases and J dropped 8 bases, with 9 bases sitting between them. This CDR3 is 12 amino acids long. CDR3 residues: CATSDGAGEAFF. The DNA of the CDR3 is TGTGCCACCAGTGATGGGGCAGGGGAAGCTTTCTTT.

V usage is TRBV4-3 and J usage is TRBJ2-6, with D possibly matching TRBD1 (6 bases). Germline assignment: CDR1 LGHNA and CDR2 YSLEER. V dropped 0 bases and J dropped 0 bases, with 21 bases sitting between them. CDR3 size: 21 residues. The CDR3 protein is CASSQDLPRGPESSGANVLTF. The CDR3 DNA reads TGCGCCAGCAGCCAAGATCTTCCCAGGGGACCCGAGAGCTCTGGGGCCAACGTCCTGACTTTC.

This clonotype was seen a few times. The rearrangement joins TRBV20-1 to TRBJ2-5, with D tentatively TRBD1 or TRBD2 (5 bases each). The CDR3 extends over 13 amino acids. V lost 6 bases to trimming and J lost 1 base, with 12 bases between them. Germline V CDR1 and CDR2: DFQATT, SNEGSKA (reference sequence). The chain's CDR3 is CSASPGLQETQYF. CDR3 DNA: TGCAGTGCATCGCCGGGGCTCCAAGAGACCCAGTACTTC.

Only a few counts were recorded for this clonotype. In DNA, the CDR3 is TGTGCCAGCAGAGAGTCGCAGACTGGGGCCAACGTCCTGACTTTC. As protein: CASRESQTGANVLTF. J is TRBJ2-6 and V is TRBV6-2 or TRBV6-3; D is unclear. Trimming took off 6 bases at V and 2 bases at J, with 11 bases between the two ends. Germline V CDR1 and CDR2: MNHEY, SVGEGT. The CDR3 totals 15 residues.

This clonotype was found a few times. This chain uses TRBV29-1 with TRBJ2-7; D tentatively fits TRBD1 or TRBD2 (5 bases each). The germline V gene encodes CDR1 SQVTM and CDR2 ANQGSEA. This CDR3 is built from 13 residues. V lost 2 bases, J lost 3 bases, and 11 bases lay in between. The CDR3 sequence is CSVEKGPRYEQYF. The CDR3 DNA reads as TGCAGCGTTGAAAAGGGACCCCGCTACGAGCAGTACTTC.

This clonotype has more than one count but fewer than ten. The J gene is TRBJ2-2, the V gene TRBV28; tentatively, D is TRBD2 (6 bases). Germline lookup yields CDR1 MDHEN and CDR2 SYDVKM. V lost 4 bases to trimming and J lost 6 bases, with 24 bases between them. This CDR3 has 18 residues. This CDR3 reads CASSYSREALGPPGELFF. CDR3 DNA sequence: TGTGCCAGCAGTTACTCTAGGGAGGCTCTCGGGCCCCCCGGGGAGCTGTTTTTT.

The CDR3 region is CASSPNLRGTIMDTQYF. In DNA, the CDR3 is TGTGCCAGCAGCCCGAATTTGCGGGGAACAATCATGGATACGCAGTATTTT. V and J are TRBV12-3 or TRBV12-4 and TRBJ2-3, with TRBD2 as a possible D gene (6 bases). The CDR3 is made up of 17 amino acids. V was shortened by 6 bases and J by 6 bases, with 25 bases between the two germline ends.